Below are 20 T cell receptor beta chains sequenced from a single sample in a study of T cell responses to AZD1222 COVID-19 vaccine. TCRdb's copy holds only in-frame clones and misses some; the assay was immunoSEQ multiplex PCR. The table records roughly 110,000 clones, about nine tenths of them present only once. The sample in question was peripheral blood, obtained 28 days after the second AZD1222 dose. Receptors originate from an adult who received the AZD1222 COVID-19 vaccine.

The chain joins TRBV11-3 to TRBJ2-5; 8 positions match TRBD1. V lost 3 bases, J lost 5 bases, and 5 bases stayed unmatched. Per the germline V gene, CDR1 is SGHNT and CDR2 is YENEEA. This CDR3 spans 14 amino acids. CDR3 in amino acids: CASSFSGGGETQYF. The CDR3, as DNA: TGTGCCAGCAGCTTTTCAGGGGGCGGGGAGACCCAGTACTTC.

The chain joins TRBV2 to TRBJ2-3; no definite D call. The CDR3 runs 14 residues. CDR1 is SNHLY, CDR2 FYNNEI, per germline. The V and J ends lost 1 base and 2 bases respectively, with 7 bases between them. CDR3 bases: TGTGCCAGCAGTGAAGGGCTCTACACAGATACGCAGTATTTT. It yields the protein CASSEGLYTDTQYF.

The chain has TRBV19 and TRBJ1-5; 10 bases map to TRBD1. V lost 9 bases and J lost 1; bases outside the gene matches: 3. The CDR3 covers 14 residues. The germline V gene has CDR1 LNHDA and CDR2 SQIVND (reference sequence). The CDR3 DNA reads TGTGCCAGCACGACAGGGGGCAGCAATCAGCCCCAGCATTTT. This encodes CASTTGGSNQPQHF. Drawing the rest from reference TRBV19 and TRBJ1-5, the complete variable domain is DGGITQSPKYLFRKEGQNVTLSCEQNLNHDAMYWYRQDPGQGLRLIYYSQIVNDFQKGDIAEGYSVSREKKESFPLTVTSAQKNPTAFYLCASTTGGSNQPQHFGDGTRLSIL.

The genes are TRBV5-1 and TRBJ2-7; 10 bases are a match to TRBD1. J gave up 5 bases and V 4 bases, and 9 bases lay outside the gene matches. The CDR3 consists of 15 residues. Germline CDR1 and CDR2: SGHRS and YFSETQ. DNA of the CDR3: TGCGCCAGCAGCCAACCGGGACAGGGGTTCCACGAGCAGTACTTC. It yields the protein CASSQPGQGFHEQYF.

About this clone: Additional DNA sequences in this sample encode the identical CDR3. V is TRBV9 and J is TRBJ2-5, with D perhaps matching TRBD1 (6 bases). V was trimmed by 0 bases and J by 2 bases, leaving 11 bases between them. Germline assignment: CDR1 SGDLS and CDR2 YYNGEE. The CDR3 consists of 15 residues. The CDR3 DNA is TGTGCCAGCAGCGTAGCTGGGGGCCCACAAGAGACCCAGTACTTC. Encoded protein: CASSVAGGPQETQYF.

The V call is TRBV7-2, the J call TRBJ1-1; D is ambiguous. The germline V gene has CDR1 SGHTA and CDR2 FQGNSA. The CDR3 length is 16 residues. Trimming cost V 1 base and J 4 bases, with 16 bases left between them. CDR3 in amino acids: CASSLGLPGGSTEAFF. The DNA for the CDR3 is TGTGCCAGCAGCTTAGGTCTCCCGGGAGGAAGCACTGAAGCTTTCTTT.

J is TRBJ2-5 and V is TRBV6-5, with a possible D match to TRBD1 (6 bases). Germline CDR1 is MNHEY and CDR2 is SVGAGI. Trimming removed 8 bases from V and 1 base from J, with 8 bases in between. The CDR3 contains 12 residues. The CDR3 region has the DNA TGTGCCAGCGGACAGACCCAAGAGACCCAGTACTTC. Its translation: CASGQTQETQYF.

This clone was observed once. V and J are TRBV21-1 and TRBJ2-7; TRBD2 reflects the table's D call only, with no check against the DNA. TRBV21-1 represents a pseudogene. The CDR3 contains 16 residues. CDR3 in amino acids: CASSKAAGGPSYEQYF. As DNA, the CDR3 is TGTGCCAGCAGCAAAGCGGCGGGGGGGCCTTCCTACGAGCAGTACTTC.

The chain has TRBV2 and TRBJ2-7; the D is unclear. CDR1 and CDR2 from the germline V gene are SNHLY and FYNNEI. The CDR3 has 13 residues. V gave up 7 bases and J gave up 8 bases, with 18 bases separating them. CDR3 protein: CASNADTTTKQYF. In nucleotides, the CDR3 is TGTGCCAGCAACGCGGATACAACTACGAAGCAGTACTTC.

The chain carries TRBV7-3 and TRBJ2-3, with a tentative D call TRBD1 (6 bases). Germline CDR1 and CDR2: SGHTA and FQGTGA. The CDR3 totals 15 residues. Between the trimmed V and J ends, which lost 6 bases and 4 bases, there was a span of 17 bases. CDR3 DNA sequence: TGTGCCAGCAGGGACGAAAAACAGGGCGCAGATACGCAGTATTTT. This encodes CASRDEKQGADTQYF. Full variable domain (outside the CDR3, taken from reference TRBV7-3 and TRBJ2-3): GAGVSQTPSNKVTEKGKYVELRCDPISGHTALYWYRQSLGQGPEFLIYFQGTGAADDSGLPNDRFFAVRPEGSVSTLKIQRTERGDSAVYLCASRDEKQGADTQYFGPGTRLTVL.

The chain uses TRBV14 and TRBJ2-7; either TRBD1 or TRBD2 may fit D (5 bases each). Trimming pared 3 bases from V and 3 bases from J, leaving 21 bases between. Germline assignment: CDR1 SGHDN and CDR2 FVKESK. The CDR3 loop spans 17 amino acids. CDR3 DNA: TGTGCCAGCAGCCATAAAACCCGAGGGGCACAGCTCTACGAGCAGTACTTC. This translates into CASSHKTRGAQLYEQYF. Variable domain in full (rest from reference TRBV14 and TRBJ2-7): EAGVTQFPSHSVIEKGQTVTLRCDPISGHDNLYWYRRVMGKEIKFLLHFVKESKQDESGMPNNRFLAERTGGTYSTLKVQPAELEDSGVYFCASSHKTRGAQLYEQYFGPGTRLTVT.

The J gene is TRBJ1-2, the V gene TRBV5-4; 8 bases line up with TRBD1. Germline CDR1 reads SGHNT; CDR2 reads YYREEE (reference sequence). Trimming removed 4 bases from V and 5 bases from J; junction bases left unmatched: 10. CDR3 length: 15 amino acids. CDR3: CASSQPGGLNYGYTF. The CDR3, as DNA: TGTGCCAGCAGCCAACCAGGGGGCTTGAATTATGGCTACACCTTC.

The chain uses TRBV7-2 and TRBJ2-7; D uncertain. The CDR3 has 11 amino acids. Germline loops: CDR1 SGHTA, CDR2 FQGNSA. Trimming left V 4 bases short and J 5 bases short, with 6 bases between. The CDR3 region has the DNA TGTGCCAGCAGCTCATGGGACGAGCAGTACTTC. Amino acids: CASSSWDEQYF.

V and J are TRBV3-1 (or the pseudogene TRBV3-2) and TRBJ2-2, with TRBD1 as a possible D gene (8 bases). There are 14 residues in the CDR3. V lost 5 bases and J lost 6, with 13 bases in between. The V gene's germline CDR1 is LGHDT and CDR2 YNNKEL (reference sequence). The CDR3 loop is CASSSQGGAGELFF. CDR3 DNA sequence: TGTGCCAGCAGCTCACAGGGGGGGGCCGGGGAGCTGTTTTTT.

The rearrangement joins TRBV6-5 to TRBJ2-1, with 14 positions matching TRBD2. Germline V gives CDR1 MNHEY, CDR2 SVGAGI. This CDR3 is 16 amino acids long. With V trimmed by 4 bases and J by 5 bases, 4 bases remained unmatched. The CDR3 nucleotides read TGTGCCAGCAGTTTCAGGACTAGCGGGGGGCACAATGAGCAGTTCTTC. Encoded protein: CASSFRTSGGHNEQFF.

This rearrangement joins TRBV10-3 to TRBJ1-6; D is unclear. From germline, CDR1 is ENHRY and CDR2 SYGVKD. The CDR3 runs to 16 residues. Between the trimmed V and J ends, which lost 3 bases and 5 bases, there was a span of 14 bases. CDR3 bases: TGTGCCATCAGTGATTGGCGGGGAGAAGATAATTCACCCCTCCACTTT. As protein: CAISDWRGEDNSPLHF.

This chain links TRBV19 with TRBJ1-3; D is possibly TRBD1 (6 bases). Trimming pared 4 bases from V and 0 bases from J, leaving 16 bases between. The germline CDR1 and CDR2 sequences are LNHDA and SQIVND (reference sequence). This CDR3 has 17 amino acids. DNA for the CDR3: TGTGCCAGTAGTAGAAACGCACAGGGATCCTCTGGAAACACCATATATTTT. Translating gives CASSRNAQGSSGNTIYF. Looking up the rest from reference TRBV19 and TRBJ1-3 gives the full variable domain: DGGITQSPKYLFRKEGQNVTLSCEQNLNHDAMYWYRQDPGQGLRLIYYSQIVNDFQKGDIAEGYSVSREKKESFPLTVTSAQKNPTAFYLCASSRNAQGSSGNTIYFGEGSWLTVV.

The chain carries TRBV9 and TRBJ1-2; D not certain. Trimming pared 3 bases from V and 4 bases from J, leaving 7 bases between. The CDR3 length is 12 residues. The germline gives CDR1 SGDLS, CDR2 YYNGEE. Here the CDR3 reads CASSGDTYGYTF. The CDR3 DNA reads TGTGCCAGCAGCGGTGACACCTATGGCTACACCTTC.

CDR3 protein: CASSPREAGGYNEQFF. The CDR3, as DNA: TGTGCCAGCAGCCCCCGAGAAGCGGGGGGCTACAATGAGCAGTTCTTC. V gene TRBV9 combines with J gene TRBJ2-1, with TRBD2 matching over 9 bases. Germline assignment: CDR1 SGDLS and CDR2 YYNGEE. The junction had 8 bases not matched to a gene; V was cut back by 4 bases and J by 3 bases. The CDR3 totals 16 residues.

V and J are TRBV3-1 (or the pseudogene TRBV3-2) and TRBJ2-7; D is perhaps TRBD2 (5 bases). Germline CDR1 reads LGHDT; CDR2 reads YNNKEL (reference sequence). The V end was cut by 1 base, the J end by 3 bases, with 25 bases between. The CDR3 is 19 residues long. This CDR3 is CASSQVRGSGIEQNYEQYF. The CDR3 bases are TGTGCCAGCAGCCAAGTCCGAGGCTCGGGAATCGAACAGAACTACGAGCAGTACTTC.